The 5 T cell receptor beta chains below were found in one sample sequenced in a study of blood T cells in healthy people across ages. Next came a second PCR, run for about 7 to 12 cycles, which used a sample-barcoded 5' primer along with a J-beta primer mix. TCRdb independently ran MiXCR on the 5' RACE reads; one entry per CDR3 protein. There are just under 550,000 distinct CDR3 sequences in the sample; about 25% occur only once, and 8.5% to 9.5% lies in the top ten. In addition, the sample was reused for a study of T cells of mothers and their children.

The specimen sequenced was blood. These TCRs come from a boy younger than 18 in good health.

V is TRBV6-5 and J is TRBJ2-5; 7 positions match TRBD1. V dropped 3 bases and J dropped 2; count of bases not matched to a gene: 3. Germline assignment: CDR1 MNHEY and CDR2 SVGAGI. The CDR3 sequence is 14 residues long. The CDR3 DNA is TGTGCCAGCAGTTATGGGACAGCTCAAGAGACCCAGTACTTC. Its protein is CASSYGTAQETQYF.

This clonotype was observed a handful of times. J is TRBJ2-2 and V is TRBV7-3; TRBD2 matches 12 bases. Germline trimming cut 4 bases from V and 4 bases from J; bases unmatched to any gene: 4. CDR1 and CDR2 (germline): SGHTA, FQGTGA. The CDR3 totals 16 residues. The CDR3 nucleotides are TGTGCCAGCAGCTCGCTAGCGGGAGGGGCCACCGGGGAGCTGTTTTTT. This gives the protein CASSSLAGGATGELFF. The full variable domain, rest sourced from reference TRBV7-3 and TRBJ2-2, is GAGVSQTPSNKVTEKGKYVELRCDPISGHTALYWYRQSLGQGPEFLIYFQGTGAADDSGLPNDRFFAVRPEGSVSTLKIQRTERGDSAVYLCASSSLAGGATGELFFGEGSRLTVL.

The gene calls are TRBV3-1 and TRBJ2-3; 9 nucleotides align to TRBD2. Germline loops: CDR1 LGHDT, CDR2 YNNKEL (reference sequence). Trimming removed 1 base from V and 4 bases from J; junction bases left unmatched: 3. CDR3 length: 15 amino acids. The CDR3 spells CASSQGGGAPDTQYF. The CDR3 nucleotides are TGTGCCAGCAGCCAAGGCGGGGGGGCCCCAGATACGCAGTATTTT.

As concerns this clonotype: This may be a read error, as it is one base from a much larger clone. The CDR3 DNA follows: TGTGCCAGCAGTGGCAGGGAAATCCACGAGCAGTACTTC. Its protein product is CASSGREIHEQYF. V gene TRBV6-2 or TRBV6-3 combines with J gene TRBJ2-7, with D tentatively TRBD1 (5 bases). The CDR3 is made up of 13 amino acids. Germline CDR1 MNHEY, CDR2 SVGEGT. Trimming pared 5 bases from V and 5 bases from J, leaving 13 bases between.

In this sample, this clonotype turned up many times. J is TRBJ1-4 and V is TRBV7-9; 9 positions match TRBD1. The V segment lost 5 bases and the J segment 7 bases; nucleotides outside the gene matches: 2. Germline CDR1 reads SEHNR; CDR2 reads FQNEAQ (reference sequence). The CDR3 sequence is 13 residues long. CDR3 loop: CASSRQGGEKLFF. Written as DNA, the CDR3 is TGTGCCAGCAGCAGACAGGGGGGTGAAAAACTGTTTTTT.